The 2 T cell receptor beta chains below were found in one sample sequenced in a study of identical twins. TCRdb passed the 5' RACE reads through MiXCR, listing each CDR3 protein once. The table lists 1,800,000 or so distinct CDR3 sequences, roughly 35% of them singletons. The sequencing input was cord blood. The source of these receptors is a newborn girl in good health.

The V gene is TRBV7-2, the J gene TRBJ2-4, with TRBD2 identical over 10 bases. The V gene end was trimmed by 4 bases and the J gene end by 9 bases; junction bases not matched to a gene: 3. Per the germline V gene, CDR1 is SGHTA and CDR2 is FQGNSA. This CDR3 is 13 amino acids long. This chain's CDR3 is CASSSRLAGIQYF. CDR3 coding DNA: TGTGCCAGCAGCTCGAGACTAGCGGGCATTCAGTACTTC.

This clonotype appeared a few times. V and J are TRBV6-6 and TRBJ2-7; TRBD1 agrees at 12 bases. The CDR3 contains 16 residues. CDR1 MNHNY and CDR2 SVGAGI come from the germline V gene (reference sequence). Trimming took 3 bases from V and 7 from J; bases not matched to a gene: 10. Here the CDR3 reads CASSYPGTGGYNEQYF. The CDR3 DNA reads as TGTGCCAGCAGTTATCCCGGGACAGGGGGCTACAATGAGCAGTACTTC.